The present T cell receptor beta chain was sequenced within a study of control samples from healthy donors and cancer patients (dated by TCRdb to about 2020). Libraries were prepared through the immunoSEQ multiplex PCR assay. As stored in TCRdb, this immuneACCESS dataset retains in-frame rearrangements with V and J assigned. A fraction of the clones does not appear; measured against another copy, unresolved V genes explain less than half of the discrepancy, and the remainder lacks a known reason. The sample table holds about 110,000 clones, of which 75% to 95% were seen once. The ten top clones hold about 4.2% of the sample. Concerning this clone: No cognate antigen has been identified for it. Base qualities are not provided; no much larger clone lies one nucleotide away.

Inclusive of the bounding cysteine and phenylalanine, the CDR3 is 15 residues long. Left in the record is the CDR3 DNA by itself, 45 bases read in frame from the first base. CDR1 and CDR2, per the germline V gene (reference sequence), are MNHEY and SMNVEV. Trimming removed 5 bases from V and 1 base from J, leaving 12 bases between the germline ends. The sequence links TRBV27 to TRBJ2-4, with no confident D gene call. The receptor was derived from a human donor in good health. The donor label of this sample is uncertain. The sequenced sample was blood. CDR3 loop: CASSGVGTAKNIQYF. The base sequence is TGTGCCAGCAGTGGGGTGGGCACCGCCAAAAACATTCAGTACTTC.